Sequencing of this TCR beta chain was carried out in a study of T cells in localized non-small cell lung cancer. TCRdb keeps only in-frame clones here, not all; method: immunoSEQ multiplex PCR. Here the sample spans approximately 70,000 clones, about four fifths being singletons. Trimming shortened V by 3 bases and J by 0 bases, and 9 bases separated the two germline ends. CDR1 is SEHNR and CDR2 is FQNEAQ in the germline V gene (reference sequence). The CDR3 has 15 residues. The specimen comprised PBMCs, sampled before any cancer treatment. The chain uses TRBV7-9 and TRBJ1-5; D gene unclear. The receptor was isolated from a man aged 40 to 70 with stage II lung adenocarcinoma. The CDR3, as DNA: TGTGCCAGCAGCTTTGACTTCAATAGCAATCAGCCCCAGCATTTT. It specifies CASSFDFNSNQPQHF. Variable domain in full (rest from reference TRBV7-9 and TRBJ1-5): DTGVSQNPRHKITKRGQNVTFRCDPISEHNRLYWYRQTLGQGPEFLTYFQNEAQLEKSRLLSDRFSAERPKGSFSTLEIQRTEQGDSAMYLCASSFDFNSNQPQHFGDGTRLSIL.